This T cell receptor beta chain was identified during a study of T-cell memory formation after mild COVID-19. V was clipped by 6 bases and J by 4 bases, with 9 bases between them. The germline V gene encodes CDR1 MGHRA and CDR2 YSYEKL. There are 13 residues in the CDR3. MiXCR was run by TCRdb on the 5' RACE reads, yielding one entry per CDR3 protein. This table has just under 50,000 distinct CDR3 sequences, 9.5% to 15% appearing once. This receptor was taken from a man younger than 30 who had mild COVID-19 (a few samples of this study predate the infection). Cell type and time point are not known. Sequencing was done on a sample of PBMCs or a T cell subset sorted from them (not recorded which). The rearrangement links TRBV4-1 to TRBJ1-4, with no clear D. CDR3 in amino acids: CASRRGRNEKLFF. The CDR3 bases are TGCGCCAGCAGACGGGGTCGTAATGAAAAACTGTTTTTT.